This TCR beta chain was sequenced for a study of PD-L1 blockade in urothelial cancer. Findings and limits, study-wide: Where pretreatment blood TCR clonality fell below the median, better survival was predicted.

Regarding this clone: Its antigen is currently unknown.

This table comes from immunoSEQ multiplex PCR, and its TCRdb copy is limited to in-frame clones, with some not included. The sample lists 40,000 to 45,000 clones; under 90% were seen once. The CDR3 totals 13 residues. V trimming: 5 bases; J trimming: 3 bases; junction bases outside the gene matches: 4. Per germline, CDR1 MNHNS and CDR2 SASEGT. Time point here: peripheral blood 6 weeks after treatment start. This rearrangement joins TRBV6-1 to TRBJ2-7, with 7 bases identical to TRBD1. Sequenced material: PBMCs, taken around atezolizumab (anti-PD-L1) treatment. This TCR came from a man in his 60s with urothelial cancer. The CDR3 loop is CASSLGQDYEQYF. The CDR3 DNA follows: TGTGCCAGCAGTCTTGGACAGGACTACGAGCAGTACTTC.